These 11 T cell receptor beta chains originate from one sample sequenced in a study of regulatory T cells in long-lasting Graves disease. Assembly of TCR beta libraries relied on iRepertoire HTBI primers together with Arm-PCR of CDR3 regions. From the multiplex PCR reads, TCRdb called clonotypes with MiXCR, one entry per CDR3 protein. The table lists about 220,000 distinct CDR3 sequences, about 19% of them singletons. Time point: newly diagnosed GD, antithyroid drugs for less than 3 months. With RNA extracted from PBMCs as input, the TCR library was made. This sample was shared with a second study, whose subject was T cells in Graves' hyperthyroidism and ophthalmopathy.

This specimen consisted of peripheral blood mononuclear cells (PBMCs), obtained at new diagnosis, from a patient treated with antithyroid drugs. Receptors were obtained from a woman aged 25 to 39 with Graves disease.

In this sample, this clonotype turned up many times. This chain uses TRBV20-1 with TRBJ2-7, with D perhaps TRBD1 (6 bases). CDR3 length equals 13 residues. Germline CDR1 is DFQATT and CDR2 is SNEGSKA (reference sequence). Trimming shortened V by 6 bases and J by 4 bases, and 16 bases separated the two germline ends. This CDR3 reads CSAKPQGWYEQYF. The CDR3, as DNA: TGCAGTGCAAAGCCGCAGGGGTGGTACGAGCAGTACTTC.

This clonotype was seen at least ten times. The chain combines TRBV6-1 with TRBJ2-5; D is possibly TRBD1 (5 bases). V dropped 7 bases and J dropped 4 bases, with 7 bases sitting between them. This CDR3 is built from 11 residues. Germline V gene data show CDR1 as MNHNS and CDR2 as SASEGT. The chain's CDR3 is CASTDRETQYF. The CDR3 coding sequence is TGTGCCAGCACCGACAGAGAGACCCAGTACTTC.

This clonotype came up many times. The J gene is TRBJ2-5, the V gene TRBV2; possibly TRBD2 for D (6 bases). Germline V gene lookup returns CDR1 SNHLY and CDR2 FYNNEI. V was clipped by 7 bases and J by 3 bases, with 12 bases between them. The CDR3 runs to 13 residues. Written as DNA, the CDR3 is TGTGCCAGCAAAGAAGGAGGGGAAGAGACCCAGTACTTC. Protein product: CASKEGGEETQYF.

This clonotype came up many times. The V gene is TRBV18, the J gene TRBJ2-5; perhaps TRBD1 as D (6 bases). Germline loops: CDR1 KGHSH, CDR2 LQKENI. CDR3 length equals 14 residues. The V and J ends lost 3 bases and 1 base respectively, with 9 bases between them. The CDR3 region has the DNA TGTGCCAGCTCACCTTGGACAGCCCAAGAGACCCAGTACTTC. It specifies CASSPWTAQETQYF.

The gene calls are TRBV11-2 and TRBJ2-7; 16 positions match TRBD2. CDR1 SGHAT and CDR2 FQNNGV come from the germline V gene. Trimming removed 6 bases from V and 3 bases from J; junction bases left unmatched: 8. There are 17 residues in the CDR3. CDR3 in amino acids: CASSEWGTSGRGYEQYF. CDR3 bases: TGTGCCAGCAGTGAATGGGGGACTAGCGGGAGGGGCTACGAGCAGTACTTC.

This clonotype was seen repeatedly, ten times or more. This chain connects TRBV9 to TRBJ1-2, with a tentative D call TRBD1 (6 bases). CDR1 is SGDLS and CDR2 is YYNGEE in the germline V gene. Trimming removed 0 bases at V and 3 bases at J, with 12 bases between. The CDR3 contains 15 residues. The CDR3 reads CASSVEQGGDYGYTF. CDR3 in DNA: TGTGCCAGCAGCGTAGAACAGGGAGGGGACTATGGCTACACCTTC.

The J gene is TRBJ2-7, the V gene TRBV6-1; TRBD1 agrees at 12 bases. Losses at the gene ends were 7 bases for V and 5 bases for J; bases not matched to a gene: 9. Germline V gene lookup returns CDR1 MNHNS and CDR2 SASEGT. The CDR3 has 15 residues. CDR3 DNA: TGTGCCAGCAAGGATGGGGGGACAGGGGGCCACGAGCAGTACTTC. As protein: CASKDGGTGGHEQYF.

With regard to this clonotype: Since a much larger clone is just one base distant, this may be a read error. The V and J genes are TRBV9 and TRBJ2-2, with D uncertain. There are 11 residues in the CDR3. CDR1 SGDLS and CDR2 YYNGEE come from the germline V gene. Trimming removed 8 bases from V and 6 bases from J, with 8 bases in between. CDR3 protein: CARMTAGELFF. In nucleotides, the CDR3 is TGTGCCAGAATGACGGCCGGGGAGCTGTTTTTT.

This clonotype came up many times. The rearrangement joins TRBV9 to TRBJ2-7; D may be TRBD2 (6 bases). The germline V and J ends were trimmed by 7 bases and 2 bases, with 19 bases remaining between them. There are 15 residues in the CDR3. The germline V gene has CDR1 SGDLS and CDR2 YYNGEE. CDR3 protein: CASAPEGRPTYEQYF. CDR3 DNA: TGTGCCAGCGCACCGGAGGGACGGCCGACCTACGAGCAGTACTTC.

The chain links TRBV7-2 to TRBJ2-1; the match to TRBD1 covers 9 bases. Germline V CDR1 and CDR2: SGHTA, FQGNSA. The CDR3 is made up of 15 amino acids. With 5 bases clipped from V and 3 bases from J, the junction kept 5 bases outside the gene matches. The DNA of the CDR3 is TGTGCCAGCAGCGGCGGGACAGGGCTCTACAATGAGCAGTTCTTC. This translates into CASSGGTGLYNEQFF.

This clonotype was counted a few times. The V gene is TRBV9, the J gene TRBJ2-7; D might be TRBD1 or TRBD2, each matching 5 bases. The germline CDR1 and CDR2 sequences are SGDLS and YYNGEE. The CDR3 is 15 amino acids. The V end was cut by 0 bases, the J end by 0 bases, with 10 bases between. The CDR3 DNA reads TGTGCCAGCAGCGTAGCTGGGGACGTCTCCTACGAGCAGTACTTC. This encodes CASSVAGDVSYEQYF.